Below, 6 T cell receptor beta chains from the same sample are listed, as sequenced in a study of patients with pleural tuberculosis. TCRdb used MiXCR to reprocess the reads, holding one entry per CDR3 protein. Of nearly 30,000 distinct CDR3 sequences listed, 18% were seen once; the top ten hold roughly 3.6%. Sequencing used peripheral blood. The receptors derive from a human donor with pleural tuberculosis.

Many counts were recorded for this clonotype. This chain links TRBV12-3 or TRBV12-4 with TRBJ2-2; 10 bases agree with TRBD1. V was clipped by 5 bases and J by 4 bases; unmatched bases: 10. The length of the CDR3 is 17 residues. The CDR3 here is CASSPKGTGVVTGELFF. DNA of the CDR3: TGTGCCAGCAGTCCAAAGGGGACAGGGGTGGTCACCGGGGAGCTGTTTTTT.

This clonotype has a count of ten or more. This sequence joins TRBV10-3 and TRBJ2-7; D assignment may be TRBD1 or TRBD2 (7 bases each). Trimming shortened V by 8 bases and J by 4 bases, and 24 bases separated the two germline ends. Germline V lookup: CDR1 ENHRY, CDR2 SYGVKD. CDR3 length: 16 amino acids. CDR3 sequence: CAIGPGGASGFYEQYF. In nucleotides, the CDR3 is TGTGCCATCGGACCAGGGGGGGCGAGCGGTTTTTACGAGCAGTACTTC.

This clonotype showed up many times. The chain recombines TRBV6-1 with TRBJ2-7; maybe TRBD2 (5 bases). CDR3 length: 15 amino acids. The V end was cut by 6 bases, the J end by 0 bases, with 15 bases between. Germline CDR1 reads MNHNS; CDR2 reads SASEGT. The CDR3 is CASRPFEGSSYEQYF. The CDR3 nucleotides read TGTGCCAGCAGACCCTTTGAGGGCAGCTCCTACGAGCAGTACTTC.

In its sample, this clonotype was seen many times. V gene TRBV5-1 combines with J gene TRBJ2-3, with D perhaps TRBD1 or TRBD2 (5 bases each). The CDR3 extends over 15 amino acids. V lost 0 bases and J lost 2, with 10 bases in between. Germline CDR1 SGHRS, CDR2 YFSETQ. CDR3 sequence reads: CASSLGDRTTDTQYF. DNA for the CDR3: TGCGCCAGCAGCTTGGGGGACCGAACCACAGATACGCAGTATTTT.

Many counts were recorded for this clonotype. This sequence joins TRBV20-1 and TRBJ1-5; D is uncertain. This CDR3 is 14 amino acids long. Germline CDR1 and CDR2: DFQATT and SNEGSKA (reference sequence). V gave up 1 base and J gave up 1 base, with 8 bases separating them. DNA of the CDR3: TGCAGTGCTAGAGTCCCCGCCAGCAATCAGCCCCAGCATTTT. The encoded protein is CSARVPASNQPQHF.

Only a few counts were recorded for this clonotype. The chain couples TRBV30 to TRBJ2-2, with 7 bases lining up with TRBD1. Per the germline V gene, CDR1 is GTSNPN and CDR2 is SVGIG (reference sequence). After removal of 7 bases from V and 1 base from J, the junction contained 3 bases not matched to a gene. The CDR3 has 13 amino acids. CDR3 nucleotide sequence: TGTGCCTTCTGGGACAGGAACACCGGGGAGCTGTTTTTT. This sequence encodes CAFWDRNTGELFF.